Below are 6 T cell receptor beta chains sequenced from a single sample in a study of CD8+ T cells in alopecia areata. The sample's treatment: oral pan-JAK inhibitor, 5-10 mg twice daily. RNA, once extracted, was reverse transcribed into cDNA for use as the sequencing template. The data were produced by immunoSEQ multiplex PCR, yet TCRdb's version contains in-frame clones alone and is incomplete. The table shows under 250,000 clones, with under 75% occurring only once. The source material was CD4+ T cells sorted from blood, sampled at week 4, from a patient treated with tofacitinib. All receptors derive from a human donor with alopecia areata.

The CDR3 sequence: CASSGLGNTGELFF. The CDR3 nucleotides are TGTGCCAGCAGTGGTTTGGGGAACACCGGGGAGCTGTTTTTT. The chain couples TRBV6-1 to TRBJ2-2; D gene uncertain. CDR1 is MNHNS and CDR2 is SASEGT in the germline V gene. V was trimmed by 4 bases and J by 1 base, leaving 7 bases between them. The CDR3 is 14 amino acids.

This clone was found a few times. The chain is built from TRBV29-1 and TRBJ1-1; D unresolved. The V gene's germline CDR1 is SQVTM and CDR2 ANQGSEA. Trimming removed 1 base from V and 4 bases from J, with 10 bases in between. The length of the CDR3 is 13 residues. The CDR3 region is CSVEARLGTEAFF. As DNA, the CDR3 is TGCAGCGTTGAAGCGAGGTTGGGCACTGAAGCTTTCTTT.

DNA for the CDR3: TGCGCCAGCAGCTTGGATCGGGCCGGGGAGCTGTTTTTT. Its protein product is CASSLDRAGELFF. V and J are TRBV5-1 and TRBJ2-2; D ambiguous. V was pared by 0 bases and J by 6 bases, with 6 bases between. Germline V CDR1 and CDR2: SGHRS, YFSETQ. CDR3 length equals 13 residues.

This chain joins TRBV2 and TRBJ1-4; 8 bases line up with TRBD1. V lost 8 bases, J lost 8 bases, and 4 bases stayed unmatched. Germline V gene data show CDR1 as SNHLY and CDR2 as FYNNEI. The length of the CDR3 is 12 residues. The CDR3 reads CASVAGGEKLFF. CDR3 nucleotides: TGTGCCAGCGTGGCAGGGGGCGAAAAACTGTTTTTT.

The rearrangement uses TRBV11-2 and TRBJ2-1, with 7 bases matching TRBD2. Germline-derived CDR1 and CDR2 are SGHAT and FQNNGV. The CDR3 length is 16 residues. The V gene end was trimmed by 5 bases and the J gene end by 12 bases; junction bases not matched to a gene: 19. This chain's CDR3 is CASSPRRDYPSLGQFF. For the CDR3, the DNA is TGTGCCAGCAGCCCCCGGAGGGACTACCCATCCTTGGGGCAGTTCTTC.

This clone was counted between two and nine times. This chain links TRBV4-3 with TRBJ2-1; no reliable D call. The CDR3 loop spans 13 amino acids. V lost 0 bases, J lost 12 bases, and 12 bases lay in between. Germline assignment: CDR1 LGHNA and CDR2 YSLEER. The CDR3 sequence: CASSQDWQKGQFF. The CDR3 nucleotides read TGCGCCAGCAGCCAAGATTGGCAGAAGGGGCAGTTCTTC.